This paragraph covers one T cell receptor beta chain sequence. CDR3 length: 15 amino acids. Trimming pared 0 bases from V and 6 bases from J, leaving 10 bases between. The germline CDR1 and CDR2 sequences are KGHDR and SFDVKD. These data are taken from a study of blood T cell repertoires in COVID-19. Libraries were prepared by immunoSEQ multiplex PCR; TCRdb keeps only in-frame clonotypes and omits some of them. The table records 100,000 or so clones, approximately 81% of them present only once. The sequenced material came from peripheral blood. The origin of this receptor is a human donor in a cohort sampled during active COVID-19. The V gene is TRBV24-1, the J gene TRBJ2-2; D is uncertain. The CDR3 here is CATSDLRPGPGELFF. Written as DNA, the CDR3 is TGTGCCACCAGTGATTTGAGGCCGGGTCCCGGGGAGCTGTTTTTT.